The 24 T cell receptor beta chains presented below share a single source sample, sequenced in a study of blood T cells in healthy people across ages (dated by TCRdb to the mid-2010s). The library relied on 5' RACE. TCRdb lists the instrument as Illumina HiSeq 2500. A second about 7 to 12 cycle PCR used a sample-barcoded 5' primer and a J-beta primer mix. TCRdb reprocessed the public reads (quality trimming at Q25 with fastp, clone calling with MiXCR) and kept in-frame beta chains. When rows share a CDR3 protein, they turn into one entry using the most common DNA and genes. The sample has over 500,000 distinct CDR3 sequences on record, about 50% of them singletons. The ten most abundant clones make up about 14% of the sample. Sequenced material: blood. The receptors here all came from a woman of 80 years or more in good health.

The J gene is TRBJ2-7, the V gene TRBV12-3 or TRBV12-4, with 7 nucleotides matching TRBD2. V dropped 5 bases and J dropped 5; count of bases not matched to a gene: 18. The CDR3 length is 17 residues. The chain's CDR3 is CASSPPPGRENAHEQYF. The CDR3 nucleotides read TGTGCCAGCAGTCCCCCTCCAGGGCGGGAGAATGCCCACGAGCAGTACTTC.

This clonotype was recorded a few times. The chain uses TRBV9 and TRBJ2-3, with 10 positions matching TRBD2. Germline loops: CDR1 SGDLS, CDR2 YYNGEE. This CDR3 region has 16 residues. Trimming removed 3 bases from V and 6 bases from J; junction bases left unmatched: 10. The CDR3 nucleotides read TGTGCCAGCAGCGGAGAAGCGGGAGGGCCTTGGGATACGCAGTATTTT. It translates to CASSGEAGGPWDTQYF. The full variable domain, with the rest looked up from reference TRBV9 and TRBJ2-3, is DSGVTQTPKHLITATGQRVTLRCSPRSGDLSVYWYQQSLDQGLQFLIQYYNGEERAKGNILERFSAQQFPDLHSELNLSSLELGDSALYFCASSGEAGGPWDTQYFGPGTRLTVL.

A remark on this clonotype: The junction does not match germline at one end; this may be a read error. J is TRBJ1-2 and V is TRBV20-1, with a tentative D call TRBD1 (6 bases). Germline lookup yields CDR1 DFQATT and CDR2 SNEGSKA (reference sequence). The CDR3 extends over 15 amino acids. CDR3: CSIILQGKGTYGHTF. The CDR3 DNA reads TGTAGTATCATTCTACAGGGAAAGGGGACCTATGGCCACACCTTC.

A single count supports this clonotype. The chain joins TRBV29-1 to TRBJ2-5; D uncertain. This CDR3 region has 14 residues. Trimming took off 3 bases at V and 5 bases at J, with 16 bases between the two ends. Germline V gene sequence: CDR1 SQVTM, CDR2 ANQGSEA. The CDR3 coding sequence is TGCAGCGTTGACGACCACCTAGTTGGGGAGACCCAGTACTTC. Protein product: CSVDDHLVGETQYF.

This clonotype was picked up one time. A much larger clone lies a single base off, so this may be a read error. This chain uses TRBV7-3 with TRBJ2-5; 10 nucleotides agree with TRBD2. Per the germline V gene, CDR1 is SGHTA and CDR2 is FQGTGA. The CDR3 sequence is 14 residues long. Losses at the gene ends were 5 bases for V and 11 bases for J; bases not matched to a gene: 11. CDR3 sequence: CASSHSGGINEQYF. In nucleotides, the CDR3 is TGTGCCAGCAGCCATAGCGGGGGGATCAATGAGCAGTACTTC.

This clonotype occurred many times. The gene calls are TRBV20-1 and TRBJ2-1; TRBD2 might be the D (5 bases). Germline V CDR1 and CDR2: DFQATT, SNEGSKA (reference sequence). Trimming removed 5 bases at V and 0 bases at J, with 11 bases between. CDR3 length: 14 amino acids. The CDR3: CSAPPADSYNEQFF. The CDR3 nucleotides read TGCAGTGCTCCCCCAGCGGACTCCTACAATGAGCAGTTCTTC.

Ten or more counts support this clonotype. The chain is built from TRBV28 and TRBJ2-1; 9 bases match TRBD1. Trimming removed 4 bases from V and 8 bases from J; junction bases left unmatched: 9. Germline V gene sequence: CDR1 MDHEN, CDR2 SYDVKM. The CDR3 is made up of 15 amino acids. DNA of the CDR3: TGTGCCAGCAGTTCCCCCGGACAGGGGTTAGATGAGCAGTTCTTC. Translation gives CASSSPGQGLDEQFF.

In regard to this clonotype: A much larger clone is a single base away; this may be a read error. The V call is TRBV5-1, the J call TRBJ2-5, with 7 bases fitting TRBD1. The J call is in doubt because the DNA end fits TRBJ2-4 better. This CDR3 has 15 amino acids. Germline V CDR1 and CDR2: SGHRS, YFSETQ. CDR3 bases: TGCGCCAGCAGCTTGGATGGACAGGATGAGAACATTCAGTACTTC. Amino acid sequence: CASSLDGQDENIQYF.

This rearrangement joins TRBV7-9 to TRBJ1-2; weak D call: TRBD1 (6 bases). V was trimmed by 3 bases and J by 10 bases, leaving 15 bases between them. CDR3 length: 13 amino acids. The germline V gene has CDR1 SEHNR and CDR2 FQNEAQ (reference sequence). The CDR3 is CASSFLQGSSYTF. The CDR3 DNA is TGTGCCAGCAGCTTTCTACAGGGATCTTCCTACACCTTC.

The V call is TRBV12-3 or TRBV12-4, the J call TRBJ2-5; the match to TRBD2 covers 8 bases. CDR3 length equals 14 residues. After removal of 3 bases from V and 3 bases from J, the junction contained 3 bases not matched to a gene. CDR3 DNA: TGTGCCAGCAGTTTTAGAGCGGGAGAAGAGACCCAGTACTTC. It specifies CASSFRAGEETQYF.

The chain recombines TRBV7-9 with TRBJ2-1; D is ambiguous. Germline V gives CDR1 SEHNR, CDR2 FQNEAQ (reference sequence). Between the trimmed V and J ends, which lost 4 bases and 4 bases, there was a span of 11 bases. The CDR3 is 14 residues long. The CDR3: CASSSEVEYNEQFF. DNA for the CDR3: TGTGCCAGCAGCTCTGAGGTAGAATACAATGAGCAGTTCTTC. Combining the CDR3 with reference TRBV7-9 and TRBJ2-1 gives the whole variable domain DTGVSQNPRHKITKRGQNVTFRCDPISEHNRLYWYRQTLGQGPEFLTYFQNEAQLEKSRLLSDRFSAERPKGSFSTLEIQRTEQGDSAMYLCASSSEVEYNEQFFGPGTRLTVL.

This clonotype came up a few times. The chain couples TRBV5-1 to TRBJ2-3, with 8 bases fitting TRBD1. Looked up from germline, CDR1 is SGHRS and CDR2 is YFSETQ. The CDR3 runs to 14 residues. The trim removed 4 bases at V and 3 bases at J, leaving 4 bases unmatched. Here the CDR3 reads CASSGGQGTDTQYF. The CDR3 DNA reads TGCGCCAGCAGCGGCGGACAGGGAACAGATACGCAGTATTTT.

This chain connects TRBV25-1 to TRBJ1-2; maybe TRBD1 (6 bases). Germline CDR1 MGHDK, CDR2 SYGVNS. The CDR3 sequence is 14 residues long. The ends were cut back, 4 bases at V and 7 bases at J, with 16 bases in the middle. The CDR3 reads CASSVPGADCGYTF. CDR3 sequence (DNA): TGTGCCAGCAGTGTCCCAGGGGCGGACTGTGGCTACACCTTC.

Details on this clonotype: This may stem from a read error, because a much larger clone lies one nucleotide away. V usage is TRBV6-6 and J usage is TRBJ2-1, with 12 bases aligning to TRBD2. The end of the DNA aligns better with TRBJ2-7, so the J call may be wrong. CDR1 and CDR2 from the germline V gene are MNHNY and SVGAGI (reference sequence). The CDR3 runs to 17 residues. This chain's CDR3 is CASSYPASGRDYNEQYF. The CDR3 nucleotides read TGTGCCAGCAGTTACCCGGCTAGCGGGAGGGACTACAATGAGCAGTACTTC.

The rearrangement joins TRBV9 to TRBJ2-7; either TRBD1 or TRBD2 may supply D (5 bases each). The J call may be incorrect, as the DNA end agrees better with TRBJ2-5. Germline V gene lookup returns CDR1 SGDLS and CDR2 YYNGEE. CDR3 length: 15 residues. CDR3 nucleotides: TGTGCCAGCAGCCCACGGGGCGTAGCAGACGAGACCCAGTACTTC. Translating it yields CASSPRGVADETQYF.

About this clonotype itself: One base away lies a much larger clone, so this may be a sequencing read error. The chain links TRBV5-1 to TRBJ2-6; weak D call: TRBD1 (5 bases). The CDR3 extends over 16 amino acids. From germline, CDR1 is SGHRS and CDR2 YFSETQ. The CDR3: CASSLQASSGANALTF. CDR3 nucleotides: TGCGCCAGCAGCTTACAGGCCTCCTCTGGGGCCAACGCCCTGACTTTC.

This clonotype was detected ten times or more. The chain employs TRBV20-1 and TRBJ2-4; D might be TRBD1 (5 bases). The CDR3 extends over 16 amino acids. V dropped 2 bases and J dropped 7 bases, with 21 bases sitting between them. In germline, CDR1 is DFQATT, CDR2 SNEGSKA (reference sequence). Written as DNA, the CDR3 is TGCAGTGCTAGACACCCCCACCCCACAGGCCCCAACATTCAGTACTTC. This codes for CSARHPHPTGPNIQYF.

With regard to this clonotype: This may arise from a read error, as a much more abundant clone is one base away. The chain combines TRBV7-2 with TRBJ1-4; weak D call: TRBD1 (5 bases). The CDR3 sequence is 16 residues long. V shed 1 base and J shed 3 bases, with 12 bases lying between them. Germline values: CDR1 SGHTA, CDR2 FQGNSA. As DNA, the CDR3 is TGTGCCAGCAGCTTAGGTCGGGACGGGCCTAATGAAAAACTGTTTTTT. Amino acid sequence: CASSLGRDGPNEKLFF.

This clonotype was observed at least ten times. The CDR3 here is CSASRNRPSTDTQYF. The CDR3 nucleotides are TGCAGTGCTAGTCGGAACAGGCCTAGCACAGATACGCAGTATTTT. V usage is TRBV20-1 and J usage is TRBJ2-3, with D maybe TRBD1 (5 bases). CDR3 size: 15 residues. V shed 3 bases and J shed 0 bases, with 13 bases lying between them. Looked up from germline, CDR1 is DFQATT and CDR2 is SNEGSKA (reference sequence).

As regards this clonotype: This may be a read error, as it is one base from a much larger clone. The chain combines TRBV5-1 with TRBJ2-5, with unresolved D. The CDR3 is made up of 14 amino acids. CDR1 is SGHRS and CDR2 is YFSETQ in the germline V gene. In nucleotides, the CDR3 is TGCGCCGGCAGCTTGCTAGAGGCAATGGAGACCCAGTACTTC. Translated, it gives CAGSLLEAMETQYF.

This clonotype was seen a handful of times. The chain uses TRBV7-3 and TRBJ2-1; the D call may be TRBD1 or TRBD2 (5 bases each). The J call may be in error: the DNA end matches TRBJ2-7 better. From germline, CDR1 is SGHTA and CDR2 FQGTGA. The CDR3 has 14 amino acids. The CDR3 region is CASSGTGSYNEQYF. The CDR3 DNA reads TGTGCCAGCAGCGGGACCGGGTCCTACAATGAGCAGTACTTC.

This clonotype was detected a few times. The chain is built from TRBV12-3 or TRBV12-4 and TRBJ2-3; no reliable D call. The ends were cut back, 6 bases at V and 1 base at J, with 11 bases in the middle. This CDR3 is built from 14 residues. This CDR3 is CASRMYRGTDTQYF. As DNA, the CDR3 is TGTGCCAGCAGGATGTACCGGGGCACAGATACGCAGTATTTT.

The rearrangement links TRBV20-1 to TRBJ2-5; 8 bases fit TRBD2. The germline V gene encodes CDR1 DFQATT and CDR2 SNEGSKA (reference sequence). Trimming at V came to 3 bases and at J to 2 bases, leaving 5 bases not matched to a gene. The CDR3 loop spans 14 amino acids. CDR3 sequence reads: CSARGGLVQETQYF. The DNA for the CDR3 is TGCAGTGCTAGGGGGGGACTAGTTCAAGAGACCCAGTACTTC.

This clonotype was picked up a small number of times. The gene calls are TRBV3-1 and TRBJ2-1; 9 bases map to TRBD1. Germline CDR1 is LGHDT and CDR2 is YNNKEL (reference sequence). The trim removed 4 bases at V and 4 bases at J, leaving 11 bases unmatched. CDR3 length: 17 amino acids. The CDR3 sequence is CASSPRWGQGGYNEQFF. The CDR3 DNA sequence: TGTGCCAGCAGCCCGCGCTGGGGACAGGGAGGATACAATGAGCAGTTCTTC.